A single sample is the source of the 8 T cell receptor beta chains below, sequenced in a study of cytomegalovirus exposure and HLA in healthy donors. Use of 60 Vbeta and 13 Jbeta primers characterized the PCR. The repertoire was sequenced with immunoSEQ multiplex PCR; TCRdb's copy has only in-frame clones and lacks some. The table records about 120,000 clones, roughly three quarters of them present only once. Material: PBMCs. Receptor source: a woman in her thirties or forties in good health and CMV-seropositive.

The genes are TRBV6-1 and TRBJ1-5; D gene ambiguous. Germline lookup yields CDR1 MNHNS and CDR2 SASEGT. Trimming took off 5 bases at V and 0 bases at J, with 5 bases between the two ends. The CDR3 is 13 amino acids. The CDR3 bases are TGTGCCAGCAGTTCAGATAGCAATCAGCCCCAGCATTTT. Residues: CASSSDSNQPQHF.

The chain couples TRBV5-6 to TRBJ1-5; D is possibly TRBD1 (6 bases). In germline, CDR1 is SGHDT, CDR2 YYEEEE. V was clipped by 2 bases and J by 4 bases, with 16 bases between them. The CDR3 has 16 amino acids. The CDR3 spells CASSFRTPRGNQPQHF. The CDR3 DNA reads as TGTGCCAGCAGCTTCCGAACCCCCAGGGGTAATCAGCCCCAGCATTTT.

The chain has TRBV11-2 and TRBJ1-5, with D tentatively TRBD1 (5 bases). The V and J ends lost 3 bases and 5 bases respectively, with 11 bases between them. The CDR3 has 14 amino acids. Germline CDR1 reads SGHAT; CDR2 reads FQNNGV. CDR3 nucleotide sequence: TGTGCCAGCAGCTTGGGGGGGGTGGATCAGCCCCAGCATTTT. This codes for CASSLGGVDQPQHF.

The gene calls are TRBV6-5 and TRBJ1-6; 8 nucleotides match TRBD1. The CDR3 runs to 16 residues. CDR1 and CDR2 from the germline V gene are MNHEY and SVGAGI. V was clipped by 2 bases and J by 7 bases; unmatched bases: 7. CDR3 coding DNA: TGTGCCAGCAGTTACACGACAGGGGTACGGAATTCACCCCTCCACTTT. Translated, it gives CASSYTTGVRNSPLHF.

The sample holds a few counts of this clone. This chain links TRBV30 with TRBJ2-3; D is uncertain. Germline V gene sequence: CDR1 GTSNPN, CDR2 SVGIG (reference sequence). The CDR3 has 15 amino acids. The V end was cut by 0 bases, the J end by 1 base, with 11 bases between. CDR3 nucleotide sequence: TGTGCCTGGAGTGTAGGTAGCAGTGGCACAGATACGCAGTATTTT. Translating it yields CAWSVGSSGTDTQYF.

The genes are TRBV4-2 and TRBJ2-2; weak D call: TRBD2 (7 bases). The germline gives CDR1 LGHNA, CDR2 YNFKEQ. The CDR3 length is 17 residues. The V end lost 6 bases, the J end lost 3 bases, and 20 bases lay between the germline ends. CDR3 bases: TGTGCCAGCAGACGATTCGGAGGGGGGGATGACACCGGGGAGCTGTTTTTT. As protein: CASRRFGGGDDTGELFF.

This chain uses TRBV4-1 with TRBJ1-6, with no clear D. CDR1 is MGHRA and CDR2 is YSYEKL in the germline V gene. V lost 1 base, J lost 6 bases, and 4 bases lay in between. The length of the CDR3 is 13 residues. CDR3 sequence (DNA): TGCGCCAGCAGCCAAGCGAGTAATTCACCCCTCCACTTT. Its protein is CASSQASNSPLHF.

V and J are TRBV6-1 and TRBJ1-2; 7 bases line up with TRBD1. Germline V gives CDR1 MNHNS, CDR2 SASEGT. The junction had 4 bases not matched to a gene; V was cut back by 0 bases and J by 0 bases. The CDR3 is 16 amino acids. In DNA, the CDR3 is TGTGCCAGCAGTGAAGCTAGTGGGACAGCTAACTATGGCTACACCTTC. This sequence encodes CASSEASGTANYGYTF.